The 18 T cell receptor beta chains reported below all come from one sample, sequenced in a study of shared clonotypes between healthy human individuals. Profiled with immunoSEQ multiplex PCR; TCRdb holds only in-frame clones, not every one. The repertoire holds approximately 2,000,000 clones, with 93% as singletons. Naive-designated CD8 cells lacked CD45RO, were positively enriched for CCR7, and omitted terminally differentiated effector memory CD45RA+ cells. Sequencing input: naive CD8+ T cells from PBMCs. The receptors stem from a man younger than 30 in good health. Some clones in this sample may be carry-over from other donors' samples.

The V gene is TRBV19, the J gene TRBJ1-5; the D is unclear. The CDR3 totals 13 residues. V dropped 5 bases and J dropped 4 bases, with 9 bases sitting between them. CDR1 is LNHDA, CDR2 SQIVND, per germline (reference sequence). The DNA of the CDR3 is TGTGCCAGTAGTCCTCCAGGTAATCAGCCCCAGCATTTT. It yields the protein CASSPPGNQPQHF.

This chain uses TRBV10-1 with TRBJ1-2, with 7 bases lining up with TRBD1. J lost 4 bases, V lost 3 bases, and 2 bases had no gene match. The V gene's germline CDR1 is WNHNN and CDR2 SYGVQD (reference sequence). The CDR3 loop spans 13 amino acids. CDR3 bases: TGCGCCAGCAGTGATAACAGGGGCTATGGCTACACCTTC. Amino acid sequence: CASSDNRGYGYTF.

The chain employs TRBV6-5 and TRBJ1-1; possible D gene TRBD1, 5 bases. The CDR3 totals 13 residues. Germline V lookup: CDR1 MNHEY, CDR2 SVGAGI. Trimming took off 10 bases at V and 0 bases at J, with 12 bases between the two ends. As DNA, the CDR3 is TGTGCCACGGGACTGAAGATGAACACTGAAGCTTTCTTT. This encodes CATGLKMNTEAFF.

CDR3 nucleotide sequence: TGTGCCAGCAGTGAAGAAGGGTTGGGAGGGGTTGGAAACACCATATATTTT. This gives the protein CASSEEGLGGVGNTIYF. V gene TRBV2 combines with J gene TRBJ1-3; D is possibly TRBD1 (5 bases). V lost 1 base, J lost 3 bases, and 16 bases lay in between. The germline V gene has CDR1 SNHLY and CDR2 FYNNEI. The CDR3 has 17 residues.

With respect to this clone: Other DNA sequences in the sample encode the same CDR3. This rearrangement joins TRBV9 to TRBJ2-6; D gene ambiguous. V lost 0 bases, J lost 1 base, and 5 bases lay in between. This CDR3 spans 15 amino acids. Germline V gives CDR1 SGDLS, CDR2 YYNGEE. For the CDR3, the DNA is TGTGCCAGCAGCGTAGGACGGTCTGGGGCCAACGTCCTGACTTTC. Its translation: CASSVGRSGANVLTF.

The rearrangement uses TRBV6-1 and TRBJ2-7, with 10 bases aligning to TRBD2. Germline assignment: CDR1 MNHNS and CDR2 SASEGT. CDR3 length: 18 amino acids. Trimming took 0 bases from V and 2 from J; bases not matched to a gene: 10. The CDR3 DNA sequence: TGTGCCAGCAGTGAAGCGCGGGGACTAGCGCCAATTCCCTACGAGCAGTACTTC. Its translation: CASSEARGLAPIPYEQYF.

The CDR3 bases are TGTGCCAGCAGCGTATCGGGACAGCGAACCTACAATGAGCAGTTCTTC. Its translation is CASSVSGQRTYNEQFF. The chain couples TRBV7-9 to TRBJ2-1; 7 nucleotides align to TRBD1. CDR3 size: 16 residues. Trimming took 5 bases from V and 2 from J; bases not matched to a gene: 9. Germline lookup yields CDR1 SEHNR and CDR2 FQNEAQ (reference sequence).

The chain is built from TRBV6-1 and TRBJ2-7; D remains ambiguous. The germline V and J ends were trimmed by 7 bases and 1 base, with 17 bases remaining between them. CDR1 MNHNS and CDR2 SASEGT come from the germline V gene. The CDR3 runs to 15 residues. The DNA of the CDR3 is TGTGCCAGCACCTCACCCCAGCGAGGTTCCTACGAGCAGTACTTC. Its translation is CASTSPQRGSYEQYF.

The chain uses TRBV4-1 and TRBJ1-1; D is uncertain. Germline-derived CDR1 and CDR2 are MGHRA and YSYEKL. V was clipped by 4 bases and J by 2 bases, with 20 bases between them. This CDR3 has 17 amino acids. The CDR3 reads CASSRLQPSSRNTEAFF. The DNA of the CDR3 is TGCGCCAGCAGCCGACTCCAACCTTCATCAAGAAACACTGAAGCTTTCTTT.

The chain joins TRBV7-8 to TRBJ2-1; TRBD2 agrees at 14 bases. The CDR3 extends over 17 amino acids. CDR1 and CDR2 (germline): SGHVS, FQNEAQ. J lost 7 bases, V lost 5 bases, and 10 bases had no gene match. The CDR3 coding sequence is TGTGCCAGCAGCGGACGGGGACTAGCGGGAGTTAAAAATGAGCAGTTCTTC. It codes for CASSGRGLAGVKNEQFF.

The chain is built from TRBV7-8 and TRBJ2-1; TRBD2 matches 8 bases. CDR1 is SGHVS and CDR2 is FQNEAQ in the germline V gene. The junction had 6 bases not matched to a gene; V was cut back by 4 bases and J by 1 base. The CDR3 runs to 16 residues. The CDR3 nucleotides are TGTGCCAGCAGCTCTAGAGCGGGAGAGTCCTACAATGAGCAGTTCTTC. Translating it yields CASSSRAGESYNEQFF.

The chain joins TRBV5-6 to TRBJ2-7; D uncertain. Germline lookup yields CDR1 SGHDT and CDR2 YYEEEE. The CDR3 is 14 residues long. With 0 bases removed from V and 6 bases from J, the gap between germline ends came to 13 bases. The CDR3 DNA is TGTGCCAGCAGCTTGGAATTTACAAGGATCGAGCAGTACTTC. As protein: CASSLEFTRIEQYF.

This chain uses TRBV27 with TRBJ2-1, with 7 bases matching TRBD2. Germline CDR1 MNHEY, CDR2 SMNVEV (reference sequence). This CDR3 has 16 amino acids. Unmatched junction bases numbered 10, after V lost 0 bases and J lost 8 bases. The CDR3 loop reads CASSLSGGSWLDEQFF. The CDR3 nucleotides are TGTGCCAGCAGTTTATCGGGCGGGAGTTGGTTAGATGAGCAGTTCTTC.

The chain has TRBV19 and TRBJ2-3; 10 bases map to TRBD2. V shed 7 bases, J shed 0 bases, and the junction held 7 bases outside the gene matches. CDR3 length: 16 residues. In germline, CDR1 is LNHDA, CDR2 SQIVND (reference sequence). The CDR3 DNA sequence: TGTGCCAGTACCATAGGACTAGCGGCCAGCACAGATACGCAGTATTTT. The encoded protein is CASTIGLAASTDTQYF.

Only one count was recorded for this clone. V usage is TRBV28 and J usage is TRBJ2-2, with a possible D match to TRBD1 (6 bases). The CDR3 totals 17 residues. The germline V and J ends were trimmed by 3 bases and 2 bases, with 16 bases remaining between them. Germline CDR1 reads MDHEN; CDR2 reads SYDVKM. The CDR3 here is CASSFTLTGDNTGELFF. CDR3 in DNA: TGTGCCAGCAGTTTTACCCTGACAGGAGATAACACCGGGGAGCTGTTTTTT. Together with reference TRBV28 and TRBJ2-2, the CDR3 gives the full variable domain: DVKVTQSSRYLVKRTGEKVFLECVQDMDHENMFWYRQDPGLGLRLIYFSYDVKMKEKGDIPEGYSVSREKKERFSLILESASTNQTSMYLCASSFTLTGDNTGELFFGEGSRLTVL.

The chain links TRBV27 to TRBJ2-1, with D perhaps matching TRBD1 (6 bases). Trimming took 6 bases from V and 0 from J, leaving 27 bases between them. The CDR3 has 20 residues. The germline V gene has CDR1 MNHEY and CDR2 SMNVEV (reference sequence). The CDR3 is CASSPSPWLRTDSSYNEQFF. The CDR3 DNA reads as TGTGCCAGCAGCCCAAGCCCGTGGTTAAGGACAGATTCCTCCTACAATGAGCAGTTCTTC.

The V call is TRBV9, the J call TRBJ2-6, with TRBD1 identical over 8 bases. CDR1 is SGDLS, CDR2 YYNGEE, per germline. The CDR3 has 18 amino acids. With 2 bases clipped from V and 0 bases from J, the junction kept 7 bases outside the gene matches. CDR3 amino acids: CASSVNRDRPSGANVLTF. CDR3 DNA sequence: TGTGCCAGCAGCGTGAATCGGGACAGGCCCTCTGGGGCCAACGTCCTGACTTTC.

Comment on this clone: The junction and the germline gene differ at one end; a read error may be behind it. This chain links TRBV2 with TRBJ1-2; a possible D gene is TRBD1 (5 bases). The CDR3 extends over 13 amino acids. Germline loops: CDR1 SNHLY, CDR2 FYNNEI. In DNA form, the CDR3 reads TGCAAAACGCGAGGGGCAGACGACTATGGCTACACCTTC. Amino acids: CKTRGADDYGYTF.